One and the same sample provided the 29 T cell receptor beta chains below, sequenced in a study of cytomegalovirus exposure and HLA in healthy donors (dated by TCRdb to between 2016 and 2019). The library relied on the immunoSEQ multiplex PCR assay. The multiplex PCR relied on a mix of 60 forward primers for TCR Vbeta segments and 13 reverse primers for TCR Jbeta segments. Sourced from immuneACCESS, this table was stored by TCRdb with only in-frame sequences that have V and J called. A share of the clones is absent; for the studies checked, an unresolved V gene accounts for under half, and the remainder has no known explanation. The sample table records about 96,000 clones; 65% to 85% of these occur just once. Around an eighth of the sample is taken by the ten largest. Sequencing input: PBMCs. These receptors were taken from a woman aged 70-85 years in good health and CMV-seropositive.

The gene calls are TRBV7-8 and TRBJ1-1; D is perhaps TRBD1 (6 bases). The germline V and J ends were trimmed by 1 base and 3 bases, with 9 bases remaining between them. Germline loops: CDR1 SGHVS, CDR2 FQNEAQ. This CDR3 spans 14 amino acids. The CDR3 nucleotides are TGTGCCAGCAGCTTAGGGCAGGGGTACACTGAAGCTTTCTTT. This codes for CASSLGQGYTEAFF.

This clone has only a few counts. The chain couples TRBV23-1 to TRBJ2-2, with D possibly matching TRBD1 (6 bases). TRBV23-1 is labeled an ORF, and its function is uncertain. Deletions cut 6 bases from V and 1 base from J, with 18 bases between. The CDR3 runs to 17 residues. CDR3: CASRRDTRSGNTGELFF. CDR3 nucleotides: TGCGCCAGCAGAAGGGACACCCGCTCTGGGAACACCGGGGAGCTGTTTTTT.

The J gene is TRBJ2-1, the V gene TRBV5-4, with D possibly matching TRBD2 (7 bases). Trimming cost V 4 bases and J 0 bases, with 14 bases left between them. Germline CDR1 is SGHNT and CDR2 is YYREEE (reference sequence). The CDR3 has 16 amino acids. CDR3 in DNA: TGTGCCAGCAGCGGGGGGGGGCTCAGCTCCTACAATGAGCAGTTCTTC. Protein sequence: CASSGGGLSSYNEQFF.

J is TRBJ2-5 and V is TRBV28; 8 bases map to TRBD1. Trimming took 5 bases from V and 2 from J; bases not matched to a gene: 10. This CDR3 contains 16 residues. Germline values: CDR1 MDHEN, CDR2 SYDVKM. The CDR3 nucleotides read TGTGCCAGCAGTGCTTGGACAGGGATGGGGCAAGAGACCCAGTACTTC. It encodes CASSAWTGMGQETQYF. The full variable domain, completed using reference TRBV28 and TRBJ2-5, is DVKVTQSSRYLVKRTGEKVFLECVQDMDHENMFWYRQDPGLGLRLIYFSYDVKMKEKGDIPEGYSVSREKKERFSLILESASTNQTSMYLCASSAWTGMGQETQYFGPGTRLLVL.

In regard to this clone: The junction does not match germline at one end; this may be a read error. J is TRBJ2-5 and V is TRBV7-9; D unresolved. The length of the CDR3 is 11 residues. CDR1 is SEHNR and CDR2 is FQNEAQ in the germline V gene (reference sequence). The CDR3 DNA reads TGTTCCAGCAGACTGGAAGAGACCCAGTACTTC. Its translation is CSSRLEETQYF.

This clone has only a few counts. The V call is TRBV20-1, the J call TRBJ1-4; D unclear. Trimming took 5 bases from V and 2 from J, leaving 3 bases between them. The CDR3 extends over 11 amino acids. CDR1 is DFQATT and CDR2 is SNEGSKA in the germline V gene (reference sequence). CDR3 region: CSAETNEKLFF. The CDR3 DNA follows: TGCAGTGCTGAGACTAATGAAAAACTGTTTTTT.

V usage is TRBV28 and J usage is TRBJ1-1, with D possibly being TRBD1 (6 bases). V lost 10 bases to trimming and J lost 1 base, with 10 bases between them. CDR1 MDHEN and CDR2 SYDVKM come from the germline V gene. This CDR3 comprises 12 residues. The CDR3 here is CAIRTANTEAFF. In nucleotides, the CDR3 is TGTGCCATCAGGACAGCGAACACTGAAGCTTTCTTT.

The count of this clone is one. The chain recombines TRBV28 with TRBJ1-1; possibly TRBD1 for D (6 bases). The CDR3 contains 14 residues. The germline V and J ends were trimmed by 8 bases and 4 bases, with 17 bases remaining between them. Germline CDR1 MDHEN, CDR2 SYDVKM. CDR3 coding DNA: TGTGCCAGCCGACCGGCGGACAGCGGCACTGAAGCTTTCTTT. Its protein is CASRPADSGTEAFF.

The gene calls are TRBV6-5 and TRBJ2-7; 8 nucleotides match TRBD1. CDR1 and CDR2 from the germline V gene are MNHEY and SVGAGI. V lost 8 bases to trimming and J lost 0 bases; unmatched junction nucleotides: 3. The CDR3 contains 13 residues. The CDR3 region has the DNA TGTGCCAGCGGGGACAGGAGCTCCTACGAGCAGTACTTC. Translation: CASGDRSSYEQYF.

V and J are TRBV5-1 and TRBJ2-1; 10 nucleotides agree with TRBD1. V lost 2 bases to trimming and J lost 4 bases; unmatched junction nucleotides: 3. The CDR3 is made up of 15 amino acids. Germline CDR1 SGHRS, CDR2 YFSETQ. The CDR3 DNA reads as TGCGCCAGCAGCTTCGGGACAGGGGCATACAATGAGCAGTTCTTC. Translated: CASSFGTGAYNEQFF.

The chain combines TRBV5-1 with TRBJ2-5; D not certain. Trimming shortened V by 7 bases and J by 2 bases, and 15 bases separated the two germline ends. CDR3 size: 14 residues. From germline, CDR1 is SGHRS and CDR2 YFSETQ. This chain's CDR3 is CASFLNRAQETQYF. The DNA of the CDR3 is TGCGCCAGCTTCCTCAATCGCGCTCAAGAGACCCAGTACTTC. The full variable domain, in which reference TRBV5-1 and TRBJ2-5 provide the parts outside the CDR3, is KAGVTQTPRYLIKTRGQQVTLSCSPISGHRSVSWYQQTPGQGLQFLFEYFSETQRNKGNFPGRFSGRQFSNSRSEMNVSTLELGDSALYLCASFLNRAQETQYFGPGTRLLVL.

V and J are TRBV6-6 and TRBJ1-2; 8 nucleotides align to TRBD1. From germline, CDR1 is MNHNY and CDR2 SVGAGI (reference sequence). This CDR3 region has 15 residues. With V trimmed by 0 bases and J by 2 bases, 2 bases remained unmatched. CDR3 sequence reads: CASSYSQGENYGYTF. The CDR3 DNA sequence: TGTGCCAGCAGTTACTCACAGGGGGAGAACTATGGCTACACCTTC.

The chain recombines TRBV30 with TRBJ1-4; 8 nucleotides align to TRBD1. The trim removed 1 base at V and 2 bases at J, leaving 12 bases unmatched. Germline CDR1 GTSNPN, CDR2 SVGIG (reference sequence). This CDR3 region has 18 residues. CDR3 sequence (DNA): TGTGCCTGGAGTGAGAGGGGATCACAGGGGGTCACTAATGAAAAACTGTTTTTT. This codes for CAWSERGSQGVTNEKLFF.

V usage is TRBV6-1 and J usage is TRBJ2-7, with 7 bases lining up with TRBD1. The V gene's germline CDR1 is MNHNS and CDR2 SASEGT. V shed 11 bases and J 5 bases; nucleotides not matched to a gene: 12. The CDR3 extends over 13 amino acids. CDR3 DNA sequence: TGTGCCGGACAATACAGGGGTCGGGACGAGCAGTACTTC. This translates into CAGQYRGRDEQYF.

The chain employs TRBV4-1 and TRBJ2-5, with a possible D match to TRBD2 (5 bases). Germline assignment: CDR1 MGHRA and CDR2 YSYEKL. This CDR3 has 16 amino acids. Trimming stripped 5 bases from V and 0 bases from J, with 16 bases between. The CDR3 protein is CASSSGMSWDQETQYF. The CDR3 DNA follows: TGCGCCAGCAGCTCCGGGATGTCGTGGGACCAAGAGACCCAGTACTTC.

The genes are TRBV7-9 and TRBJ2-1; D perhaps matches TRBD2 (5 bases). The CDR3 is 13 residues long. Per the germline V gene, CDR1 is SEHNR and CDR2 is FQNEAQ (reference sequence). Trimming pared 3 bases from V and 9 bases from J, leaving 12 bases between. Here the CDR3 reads CASSFGREGEQFF. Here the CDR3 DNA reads TGTGCCAGCAGCTTCGGGCGCGAGGGTGAGCAGTTCTTC.

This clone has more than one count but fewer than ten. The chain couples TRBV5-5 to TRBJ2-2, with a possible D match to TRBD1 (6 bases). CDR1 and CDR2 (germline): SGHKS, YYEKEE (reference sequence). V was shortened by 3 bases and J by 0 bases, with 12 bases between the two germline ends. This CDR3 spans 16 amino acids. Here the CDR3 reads CASSSDRSPNTGELFF. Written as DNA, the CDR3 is TGTGCCAGCAGCTCAGACAGGTCCCCGAACACCGGGGAGCTGTTTTTT.

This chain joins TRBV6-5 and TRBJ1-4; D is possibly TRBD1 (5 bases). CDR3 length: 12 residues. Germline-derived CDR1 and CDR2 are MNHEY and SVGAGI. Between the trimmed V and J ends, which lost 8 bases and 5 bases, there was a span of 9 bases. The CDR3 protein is CASRGGNEKLFF. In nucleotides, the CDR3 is TGTGCCAGCCGGGGGGGAAATGAAAAACTGTTTTTT.

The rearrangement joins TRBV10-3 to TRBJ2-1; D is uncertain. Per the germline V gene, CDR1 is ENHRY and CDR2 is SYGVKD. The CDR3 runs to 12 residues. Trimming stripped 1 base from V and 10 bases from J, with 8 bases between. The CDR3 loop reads CAISEFAVEQFF. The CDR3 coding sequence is TGTGCCATCAGTGAGTTTGCGGTAGAGCAGTTCTTC.

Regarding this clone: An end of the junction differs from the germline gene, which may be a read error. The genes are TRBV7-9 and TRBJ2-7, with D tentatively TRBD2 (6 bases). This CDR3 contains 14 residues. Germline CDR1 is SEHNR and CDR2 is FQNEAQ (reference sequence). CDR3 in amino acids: CSSSPSRRVYEQYF. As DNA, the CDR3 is TGTTCCAGCAGCCCCAGTAGGAGGGTTTACGAGCAGTACTTC.

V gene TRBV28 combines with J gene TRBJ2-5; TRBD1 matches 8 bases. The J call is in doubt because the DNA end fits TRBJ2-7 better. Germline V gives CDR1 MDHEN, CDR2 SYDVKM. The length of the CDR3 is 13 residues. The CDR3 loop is CASKPGQEYEQYF. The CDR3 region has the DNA TGTGCCAGCAAGCCGGGACAGGAATACGAGCAGTACTTC.

The CDR3 sequence is CASSRTGGVNTEAFF. CDR3 bases: TGTGCCAGCAGTAGGACAGGGGGCGTGAACACTGAAGCTTTCTTT. The chain employs TRBV6-4 and TRBJ1-1, with TRBD1 matching 11 bases. The CDR3 consists of 15 residues. In germline, CDR1 is MRHNA, CDR2 SNTAGT. V lost 5 bases to trimming and J lost 0 bases; unmatched junction nucleotides: 2.

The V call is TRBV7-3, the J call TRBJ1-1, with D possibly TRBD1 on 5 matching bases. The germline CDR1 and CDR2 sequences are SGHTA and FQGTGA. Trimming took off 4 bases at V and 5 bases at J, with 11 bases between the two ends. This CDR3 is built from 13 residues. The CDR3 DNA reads TGTGCCAGCAGCTCCGAGGGGAGGACTGAAGCTTTCTTT. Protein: CASSSEGRTEAFF.

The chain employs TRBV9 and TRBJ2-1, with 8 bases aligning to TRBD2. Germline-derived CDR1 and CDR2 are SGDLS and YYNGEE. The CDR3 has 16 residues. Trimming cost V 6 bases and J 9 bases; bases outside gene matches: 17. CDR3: CASTPGIAGTYREQFF. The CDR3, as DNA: TGTGCCAGCACTCCAGGGATAGCGGGGACCTACCGTGAGCAGTTCTTC.

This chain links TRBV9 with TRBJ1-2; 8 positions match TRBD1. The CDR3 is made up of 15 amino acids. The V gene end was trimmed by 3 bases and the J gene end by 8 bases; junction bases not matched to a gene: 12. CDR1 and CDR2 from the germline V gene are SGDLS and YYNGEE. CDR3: CASSADRGTSRGYTF. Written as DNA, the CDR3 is TGTGCCAGCAGCGCCGACAGGGGAACTTCGCGGGGCTACACCTTC.

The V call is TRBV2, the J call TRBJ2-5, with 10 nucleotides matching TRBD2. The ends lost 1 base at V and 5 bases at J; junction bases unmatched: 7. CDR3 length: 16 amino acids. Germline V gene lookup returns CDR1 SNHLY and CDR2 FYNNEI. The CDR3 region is CASSEELAGAGETQYF. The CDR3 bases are TGTGCCAGCAGTGAAGAGCTAGCGGGGGCCGGGGAGACCCAGTACTTC.

CDR3 sequence: CASSHPGVSNQPQHF. The DNA for the CDR3 is TGTGCCAGCAGCCACCCAGGGGTTAGCAATCAGCCCCAGCATTTT. The chain couples TRBV7-2 to TRBJ1-5; a weak D match, TRBD1 (6 bases). CDR3 length equals 15 residues. Germline values: CDR1 SGHTA, CDR2 FQGNSA. Trimming shortened V by 5 bases and J by 0 bases, and 11 bases separated the two germline ends.

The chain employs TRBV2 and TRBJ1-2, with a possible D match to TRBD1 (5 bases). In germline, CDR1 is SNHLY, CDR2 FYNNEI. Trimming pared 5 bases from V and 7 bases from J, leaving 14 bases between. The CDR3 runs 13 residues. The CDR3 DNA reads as TGTGCCAGCAGTCCCTCGTCAGGGTCTGGCTACACCTTC. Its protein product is CASSPSSGSGYTF.

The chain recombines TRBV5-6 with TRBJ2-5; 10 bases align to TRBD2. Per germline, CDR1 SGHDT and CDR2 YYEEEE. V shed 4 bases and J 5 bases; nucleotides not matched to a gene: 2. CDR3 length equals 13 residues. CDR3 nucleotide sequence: TGTGCCAGCAGCATGGGACTAGCGGAGACCCAGTACTTC. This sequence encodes CASSMGLAETQYF.